The 5 T cell receptor beta chains reported below all come from one sample, sequenced in a study of cytomegalovirus exposure and HLA in healthy donors. The PCR used 60 Vbeta and 13 Jbeta primers. Profiling relied on immunoSEQ multiplex PCR, and the TCRdb table lists in-frame clones only, not all of them. The sample lists roughly 240,000 clones, roughly 81% seen once, with around 0.23% in the top ten. The material sequenced was PBMCs. Every receptor here comes from a girl aged 2-10 years in good health and CMV-seronegative.

The chain recombines TRBV30 with TRBJ2-7, with TRBD2 matching over 8 bases. Trimming at V came to 2 bases and at J to 6 bases, leaving 3 bases not matched to a gene. Germline CDR1 GTSNPN, CDR2 SVGIG (reference sequence). The CDR3 has 12 residues. This CDR3 reads CAWSIRGGEQYF. DNA for the CDR3: TGTGCCTGGAGTATCCGGGGGGGCGAGCAGTACTTC. The whole variable domain, remainder taken from reference TRBV30 and TRBJ2-7, is SQTIHQWPATLVQPVGSPLSLECTVEGTSNPNLYWYRQAAGRGLQLLFYSVGIGQISSEVPQNLSASRPQDRQFILSSKKLLLSDSGFYLCAWSIRGGEQYFGPGTRLTVT.

Points on this clone: The sample carries other DNA sequences with the same CDR3. The chain uses TRBV18 and TRBJ2-7; D possibly corresponds to TRBD1 (6 bases). V lost 3 bases and J lost 1, with 7 bases in between. CDR1 and CDR2 from the germline V gene are KGHSH and LQKENI. This CDR3 is built from 13 residues. CDR3 in DNA: TGTGCCAGCTCACCGACAGGTTCCTACGAGCAGTACTTC. Residues: CASSPTGSYEQYF. The variable domain in full, completed from reference TRBV18 and TRBJ2-7, reads NAGVMQNPRHLVRRRGQEARLRCSPMKGHSHVYWYRQLPEEGLKFMVYLQKENIIDESGMPKERFSAEFPKEGPSILRIQQVVRGDSAAYFCASSPTGSYEQYFGPGTRLTVT.

This clone was recorded once. This chain joins TRBV7-8 and TRBJ2-3; 13 positions match TRBD2. The junction had 5 bases not matched to a gene; V was cut back by 1 base and J by 4 bases. Germline V gene lookup returns CDR1 SGHVS and CDR2 FQNEAQ. The CDR3 extends over 17 amino acids. This CDR3 reads CASSLGTSGSGSDTQYF. CDR3 nucleotides: TGTGCCAGCAGCTTAGGGACTAGCGGGAGTGGGTCAGATACGCAGTATTTT.

The chain links TRBV6-5 to TRBJ2-3; possibly TRBD2 for D (6 bases). Germline CDR1 is MNHEY and CDR2 is SVGAGI. The CDR3 is 14 residues long. V lost 4 bases and J 2 bases, leaving 10 bases between the germline ends. The CDR3 spells CASSSIAVTDTQYF. For the CDR3, the DNA is TGTGCCAGCAGTTCAATAGCGGTCACAGATACGCAGTATTTT.

V is TRBV5-1 and J is TRBJ2-2; D uncertain. CDR1 is SGHRS, CDR2 YFSETQ, per germline. CDR3 size: 15 residues. V gave up 4 bases and J gave up 6 bases, with 16 bases separating them. The CDR3 spells CASSPTSGYAGELFF. Written as DNA, the CDR3 is TGCGCCAGCAGCCCCACCTCAGGTTACGCCGGGGAGCTGTTTTTT.